A selection of T cell receptor beta chains follows, all from one sample in a study of T cell responses to AZD1222 COVID-19 vaccine. Method: immunoSEQ multiplex PCR; TCRdb's copy keeps in-frame clones and lacks some. The table lists about 120,000 clones, 75% to 95% of them singletons. The specimen was peripheral blood, collected 28 days after the second dose of the MenACWY control vaccine. These TCRs come from an adult who received the MenACWY meningococcal vaccine as a control. Both conserved end residues are trimmed from each CDR3. Each record gives: J gene, D gene, V gene, clone size, CDR3 protein. A D gene is named only where the DNA matches it firmly. Where a row states a size, it is once, few, many or the class of an expanded clone; other rows omit it.

>TRBJ2-1|TRBD1|TRBV10-1|.
ASSAGQGFGNEQF
>TRBJ1-2|TRBD1|TRBV28|.
ASSLGQGPNYGYT
>TRBJ1-2|.|TRBV11-2|.
ASSRQDHGYT
>TRBJ1-4|TRBD1|TRBV19|.
ATQDRGRSEKLF
>TRBJ2-5|.|TRBV5-8|.
ASSLEGRVGETQY
>TRBJ1-6|TRBD1|TRBV18|.
ASSRQGHNLNSPLH
>TRBJ1-2|.|TRBV7-8|many
ASSLGRRRAGDTNYGYT
>TRBJ1-2|.|TRBV19|.
ASSVLGPGYGYT
>TRBJ2-5|TRBD2|TRBV25-1|once
ASSGLAVKETQY
>TRBJ1-6|.|TRBV27|.
ASRSPQGVTYNSPLH
>TRBJ2-7|TRBD2|TRBV18|few
ASSPQASGPSYEQY
>TRBJ2-2|.|TRBV7-8|.
ASSLLGRNTGELF
>TRBJ2-1|TRBD2|TRBV5-1|.
ASSLVAGGSSYNEQF
>TRBJ2-3|.|TRBV5-6|.
ASSLGQARTDTQY
>TRBJ2-3|.|TRBV11-3|.
ASSINLVDTQY
>TRBJ1-1|.|TRBV7-6|once
ASSPGMNTEAF
>TRBJ2-5|TRBD1|TRBV10-2|.
ASSSPGTGQETQY
>TRBJ2-7|TRBD1|TRBV15|.
ATSRDDRGPYEQY
>TRBJ1-3|.|TRBV18|.
ASSPLGLNAAGNTIY
>TRBJ1-4|.|TRBV18|.
ASSQFGGLEEKLF
>TRBJ2-3|.|TRBV25-1|.
ASSLVTDTQY
>TRBJ2-5|.|TRBV5-1|.
ASSLGGTKQETQY
>TRBJ2-5|.|TRBV27|.
ASSTTPGSQETQY
>TRBJ2-7|TRBD1|TRBV5-5|.
ASSLRGGQGAYEQY
>TRBJ1-2|.|TRBV11-2|.
ASSLAPGGYGYT
>TRBJ2-3|.|TRBV9|.
ASSPLFTSGPTDTQY
>TRBJ2-5|.|TRBV7-3|few
ASSPDAGAAQY
>TRBJ1-5|.|TRBV7-6|.
ASSLGGYSNQPQH
>TRBJ2-3|TRBD2|TRBV30|.
AWALGGRTDTQY
>TRBJ1-2|.|TRBV7-9|.
ASSLYTAAYGYT
>TRBJ2-2|TRBD1|TRBV4-2|.
ASSQELQGSILPGELF
>TRBJ1-6|TRBD1|TRBV7-6|few
ASSTGTGYSPLH
>TRBJ1-6|TRBD1|TRBV18|once
ASSPRTGRNSPLH
>TRBJ1-1|TRBD1|TRBV10-3|once
AIRGQLTMNTEAF
>TRBJ2-7|TRBD2|TRBV5-6|.
ASSLGLAGPYEQY
>TRBJ1-2|.|TRBV6-1|.
ASSEALGYGYT
>TRBJ1-5|.|TRBV21-1|.
ASSAQGSSNQPQH
>TRBJ2-6|.|TRBV19|.
ASTNWEANVLT
>TRBJ2-7|TRBD1|TRBV14|.
ASSLAGTVGGYEQY
>TRBJ1-6|.|TRBV7-9|.
ASSSGQYSYNSPLH
>TRBJ1-6|.|TRBV7-8|few
ASRGESSPLH
>TRBJ2-5|TRBD2|TRBV3-1/TRBV3-2|.
ASSQAGTSKETQY
>TRBJ1-1|.|TRBV6-6|once
ASSRVNTEAF
>TRBJ2-1|TRBD2|TRBV27|.
ASFRGLAGGEQF
>TRBJ1-4|TRBD1|TRBV4-1|.
ASSQGQGLNEKLF
>TRBJ2-5|.|TRBV7-6|.
ASSTDRSGGAETQY
>TRBJ2-1|TRBD1|TRBV2|few
ASRRGQVAQYNEQF
>TRBJ1-2|TRBD1|TRBV7-2|.
ASSNQQGVGGYT
>TRBJ1-1|.|TRBV10-2|.
ASSDGSSMNTEAF
>TRBJ2-5|TRBD1|TRBV7-9|.
ASSSTTGASRETQY
>TRBJ2-5|TRBD2|TRBV2|.
ASSSGLAGEETQY
>TRBJ1-1|.|TRBV3-1/TRBV3-2|.
ASSQARPGQRVRRNTEAF
>TRBJ1-1|.|TRBV5-4|few
ASSLEPMSEAF
>TRBJ2-3|TRBD2|TRBV11-2|.
ASSLYGGGAADTQY
>TRBJ2-2|TRBD1|TRBV19|.
ASWDRGINTGELF